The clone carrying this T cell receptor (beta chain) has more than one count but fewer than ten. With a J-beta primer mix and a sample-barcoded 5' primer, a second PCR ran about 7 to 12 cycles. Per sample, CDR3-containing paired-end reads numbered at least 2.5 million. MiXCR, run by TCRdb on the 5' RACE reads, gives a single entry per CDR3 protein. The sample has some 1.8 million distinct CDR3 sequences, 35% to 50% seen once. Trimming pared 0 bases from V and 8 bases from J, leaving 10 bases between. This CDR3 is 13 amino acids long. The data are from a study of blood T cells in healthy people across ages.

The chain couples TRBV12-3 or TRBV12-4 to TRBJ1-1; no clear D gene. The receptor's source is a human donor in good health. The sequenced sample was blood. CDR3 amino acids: CASSLARLGEAFF. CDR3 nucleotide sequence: TGTGCCAGCAGTTTAGCGCGGTTGGGCGAAGCTTTCTTT.